This T cell receptor (beta chain) was sequenced during a study of T cells in Graves' hyperthyroidism and ophthalmopathy. This clonotype was observed many times. RNA transcripts were the template for amplifying TCR beta CDR3 regions. With the HTBI primer set, the TCR CDR3 went through a first round of RT-PCR. TCRdb used MiXCR to reprocess the multiplex PCR reads, holding one entry per CDR3 protein. The data show more than 650,000 distinct CDR3 sequences, with approximately 15% seen just once and roughly 10% held by the top ten. V was pared by 4 bases and J by 5 bases, with 8 bases between. The CDR3 covers 12 residues.

The sequenced material came from blood. V and J are TRBV12-3 or TRBV12-4 and TRBJ2-5; D perhaps matches TRBD2 (6 bases). The receptor was isolated from a young woman with Graves' hyperthyroidism. As DNA, the CDR3 is TGTGCCAGCAGTTGGGGGGACGAGACCCAGTACTTC. Protein: CASSWGDETQYF.